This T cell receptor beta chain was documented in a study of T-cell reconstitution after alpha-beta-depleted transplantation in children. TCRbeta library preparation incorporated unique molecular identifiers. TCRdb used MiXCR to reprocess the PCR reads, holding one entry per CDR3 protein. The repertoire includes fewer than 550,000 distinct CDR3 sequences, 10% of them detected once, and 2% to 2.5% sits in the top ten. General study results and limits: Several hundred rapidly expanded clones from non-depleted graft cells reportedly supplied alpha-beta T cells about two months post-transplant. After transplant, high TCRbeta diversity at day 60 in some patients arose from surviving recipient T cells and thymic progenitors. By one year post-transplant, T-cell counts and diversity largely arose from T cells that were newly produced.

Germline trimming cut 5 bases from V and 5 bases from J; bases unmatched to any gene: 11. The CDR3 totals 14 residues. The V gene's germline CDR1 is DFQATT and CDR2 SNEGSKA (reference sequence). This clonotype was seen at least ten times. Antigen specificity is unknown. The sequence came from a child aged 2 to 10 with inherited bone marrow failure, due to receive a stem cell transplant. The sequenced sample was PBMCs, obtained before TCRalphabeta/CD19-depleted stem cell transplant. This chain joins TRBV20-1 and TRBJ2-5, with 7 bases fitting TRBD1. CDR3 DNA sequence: TGCAGTGCTCTTATAAGGACAGGCCGGGAGACCCAGTACTTC. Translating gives CSALIRTGRETQYF.